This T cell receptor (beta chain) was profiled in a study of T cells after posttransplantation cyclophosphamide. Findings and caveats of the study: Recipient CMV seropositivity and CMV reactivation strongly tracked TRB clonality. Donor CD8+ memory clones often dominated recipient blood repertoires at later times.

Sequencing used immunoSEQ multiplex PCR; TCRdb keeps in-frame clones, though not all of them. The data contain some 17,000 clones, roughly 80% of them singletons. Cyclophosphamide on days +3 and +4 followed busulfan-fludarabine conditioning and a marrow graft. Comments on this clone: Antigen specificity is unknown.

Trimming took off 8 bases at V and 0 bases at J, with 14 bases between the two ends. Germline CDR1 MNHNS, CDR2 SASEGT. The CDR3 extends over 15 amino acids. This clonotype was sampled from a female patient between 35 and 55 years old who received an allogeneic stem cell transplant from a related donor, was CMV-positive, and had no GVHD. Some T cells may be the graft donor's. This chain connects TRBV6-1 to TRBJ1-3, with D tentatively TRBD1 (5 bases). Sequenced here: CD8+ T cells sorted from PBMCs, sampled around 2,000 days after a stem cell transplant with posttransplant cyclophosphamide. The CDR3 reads CASSDSTLSGNTIYF. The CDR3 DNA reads TGTGCCAGCTCCGACAGCACTCTCTCTGGAAACACCATATATTTT.